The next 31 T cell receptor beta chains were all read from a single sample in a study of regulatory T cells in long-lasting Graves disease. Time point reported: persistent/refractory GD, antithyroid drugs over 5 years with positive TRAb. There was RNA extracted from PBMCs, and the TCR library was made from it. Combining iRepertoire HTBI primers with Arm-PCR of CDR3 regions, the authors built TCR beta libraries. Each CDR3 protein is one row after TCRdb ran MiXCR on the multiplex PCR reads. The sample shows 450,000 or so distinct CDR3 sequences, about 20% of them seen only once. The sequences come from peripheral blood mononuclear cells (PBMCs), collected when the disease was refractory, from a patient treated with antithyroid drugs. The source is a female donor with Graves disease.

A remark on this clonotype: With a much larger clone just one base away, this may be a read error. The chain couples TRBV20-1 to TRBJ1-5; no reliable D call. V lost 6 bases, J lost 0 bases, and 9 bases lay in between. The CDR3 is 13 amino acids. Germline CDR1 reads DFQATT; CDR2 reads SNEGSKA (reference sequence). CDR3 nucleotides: TGCAGTGCCACAGACCCTAGCAATCAGCCCCAGCATTTT. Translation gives CSATDPSNQPQHF.

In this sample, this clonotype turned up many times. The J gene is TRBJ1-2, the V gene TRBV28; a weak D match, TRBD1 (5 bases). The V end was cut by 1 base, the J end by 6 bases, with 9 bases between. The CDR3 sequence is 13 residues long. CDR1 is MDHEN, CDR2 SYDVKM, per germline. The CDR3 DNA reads TGTGCCAGCAGTTTATCAGGGATCAATGGCTACACCTTC. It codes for CASSLSGINGYTF.

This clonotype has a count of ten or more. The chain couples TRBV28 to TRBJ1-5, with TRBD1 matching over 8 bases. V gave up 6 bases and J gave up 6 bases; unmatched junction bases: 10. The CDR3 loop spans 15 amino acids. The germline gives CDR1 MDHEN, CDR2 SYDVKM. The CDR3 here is CASRTTRTGRQPQHF. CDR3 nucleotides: TGTGCCAGCAGAACCACACGGACAGGGCGTCAGCCCCAGCATTTT.

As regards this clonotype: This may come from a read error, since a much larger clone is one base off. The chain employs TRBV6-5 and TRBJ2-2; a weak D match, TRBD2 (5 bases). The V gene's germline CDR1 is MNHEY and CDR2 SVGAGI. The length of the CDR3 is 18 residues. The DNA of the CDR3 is TGTGCCAGCAGTTACGGAGTGGGTCTACTCGCGAACACCGGGGAGCTGCTTTTT. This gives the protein CASSYGVGLLANTGELLF.

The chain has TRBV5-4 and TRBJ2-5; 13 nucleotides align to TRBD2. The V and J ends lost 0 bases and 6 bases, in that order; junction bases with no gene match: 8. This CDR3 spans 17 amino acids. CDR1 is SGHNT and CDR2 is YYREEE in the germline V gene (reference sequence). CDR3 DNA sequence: TGTGCCAGCAGCTTGGCGTGGACTAGCGGGGGTAGCAAGACCCAGTACTTC. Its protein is CASSLAWTSGGSKTQYF.

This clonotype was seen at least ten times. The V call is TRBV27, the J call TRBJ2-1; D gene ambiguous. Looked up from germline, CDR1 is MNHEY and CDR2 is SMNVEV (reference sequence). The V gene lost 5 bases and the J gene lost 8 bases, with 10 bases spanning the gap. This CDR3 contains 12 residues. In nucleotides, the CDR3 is TGTGCCAGCAGTCCTTATTCCGATGAGCAGTTCTTC. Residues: CASSPYSDEQFF.

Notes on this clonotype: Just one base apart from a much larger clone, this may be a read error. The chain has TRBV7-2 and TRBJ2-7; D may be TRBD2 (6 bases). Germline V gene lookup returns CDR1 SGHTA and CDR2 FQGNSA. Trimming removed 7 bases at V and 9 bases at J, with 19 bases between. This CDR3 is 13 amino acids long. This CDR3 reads CASTWTTVSGQYF. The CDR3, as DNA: TGTGCCAGCACTTGGACTACAGTTAGCGGGCAGTACTTC.

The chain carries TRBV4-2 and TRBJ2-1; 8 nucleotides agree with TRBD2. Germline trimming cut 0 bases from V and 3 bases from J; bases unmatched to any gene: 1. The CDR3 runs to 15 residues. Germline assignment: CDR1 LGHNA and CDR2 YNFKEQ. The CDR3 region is CASSQEREDYNEQFF. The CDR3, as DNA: TGTGCCAGCAGCCAAGAGCGGGAGGACTACAATGAGCAGTTCTTC.

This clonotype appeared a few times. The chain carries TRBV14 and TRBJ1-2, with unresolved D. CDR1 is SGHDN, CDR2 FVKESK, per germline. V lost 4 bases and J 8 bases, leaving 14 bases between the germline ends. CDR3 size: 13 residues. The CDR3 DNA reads TGTGCCAGCAGCCCGGGAGTTCCGTGGGGCTACACCTTC. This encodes CASSPGVPWGYTF.

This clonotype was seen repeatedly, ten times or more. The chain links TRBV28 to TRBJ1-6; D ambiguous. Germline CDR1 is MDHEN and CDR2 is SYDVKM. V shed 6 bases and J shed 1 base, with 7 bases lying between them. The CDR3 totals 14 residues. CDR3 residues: CASSSGSYNSPLHF. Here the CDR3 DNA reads TGTGCCAGCAGCAGCGGATCCTATAATTCACCCCTCCACTTT.

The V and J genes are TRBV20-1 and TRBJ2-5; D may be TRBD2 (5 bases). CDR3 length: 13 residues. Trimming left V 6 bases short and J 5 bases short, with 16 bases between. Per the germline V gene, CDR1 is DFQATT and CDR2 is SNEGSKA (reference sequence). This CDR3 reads CSAPPSSGETQYF. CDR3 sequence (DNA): TGCAGTGCCCCGCCGAGCTCGGGGGAGACCCAGTACTTC.

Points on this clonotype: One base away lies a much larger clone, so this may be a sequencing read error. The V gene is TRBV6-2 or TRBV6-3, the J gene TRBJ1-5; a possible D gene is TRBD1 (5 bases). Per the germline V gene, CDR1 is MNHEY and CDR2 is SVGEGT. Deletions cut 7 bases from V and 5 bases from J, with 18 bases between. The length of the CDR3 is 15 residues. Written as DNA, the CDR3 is TGTGCCAGCACCCTAGGACGGGGGAGCGATCAGCCCCAGCATTTT. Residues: CASTLGRGSDQPQHF.

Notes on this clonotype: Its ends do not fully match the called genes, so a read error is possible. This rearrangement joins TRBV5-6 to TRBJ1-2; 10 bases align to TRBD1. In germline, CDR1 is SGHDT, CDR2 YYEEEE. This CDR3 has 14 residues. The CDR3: CANSLTGGAVEDAF. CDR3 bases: TGTGCCAACAGCTTGACAGGGGGCGCGGTTGAGGACGCCTTC.

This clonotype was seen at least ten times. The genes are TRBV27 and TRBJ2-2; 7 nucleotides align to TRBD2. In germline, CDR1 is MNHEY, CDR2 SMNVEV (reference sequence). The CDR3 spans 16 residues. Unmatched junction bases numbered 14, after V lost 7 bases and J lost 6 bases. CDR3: CASTSRGGRKAGELFF. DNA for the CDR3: TGTGCCAGCACGTCACGGGGCGGGAGAAAGGCCGGGGAGCTGTTTTTT.

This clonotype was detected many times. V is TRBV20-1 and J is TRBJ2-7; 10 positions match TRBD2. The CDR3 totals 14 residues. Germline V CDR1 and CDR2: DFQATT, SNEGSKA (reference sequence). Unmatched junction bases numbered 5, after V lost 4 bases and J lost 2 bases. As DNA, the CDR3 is TGCAGTGCTACCCGGACTAGCGGAACCTACGAGCAGTACTTC. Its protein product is CSATRTSGTYEQYF.

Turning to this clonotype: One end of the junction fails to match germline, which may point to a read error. This CDR3 is CASSFWAGGRNAEAFF. In nucleotides, the CDR3 is TGTGCCAGCAGCTTTTGGGCAGGGGGTAGGAACGCTGAAGCTTTCTTT. The genes are TRBV5-4 and TRBJ1-1; 7 bases are shared with TRBD1. The germline CDR1 and CDR2 sequences are SGHNT and YYREEE (reference sequence). This CDR3 is built from 16 residues.

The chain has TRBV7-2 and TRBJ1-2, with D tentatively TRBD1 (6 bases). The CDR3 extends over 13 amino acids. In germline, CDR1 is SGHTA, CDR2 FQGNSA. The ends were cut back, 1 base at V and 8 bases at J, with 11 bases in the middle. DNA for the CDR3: TGTGCCAGCAGCTTAGAGAGGGGGACGGGCTACACCTTC. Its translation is CASSLERGTGYTF.

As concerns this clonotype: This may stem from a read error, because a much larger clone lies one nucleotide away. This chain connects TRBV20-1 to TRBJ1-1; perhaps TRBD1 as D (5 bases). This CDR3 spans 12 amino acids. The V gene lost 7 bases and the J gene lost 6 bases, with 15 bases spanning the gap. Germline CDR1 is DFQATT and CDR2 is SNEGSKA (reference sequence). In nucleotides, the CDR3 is TGCAGTGTCACGCGGATGGGGGCTGAAGCTTTCTTT. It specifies CSVTRMGAEAFF.

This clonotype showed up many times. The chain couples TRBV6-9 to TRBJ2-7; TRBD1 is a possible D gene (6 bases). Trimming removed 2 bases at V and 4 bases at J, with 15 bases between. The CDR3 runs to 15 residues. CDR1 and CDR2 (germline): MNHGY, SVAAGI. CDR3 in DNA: TGTGCCAGCAGTTATGACCGGACAGAGAATTACGAGCAGTACTTC. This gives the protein CASSYDRTENYEQYF.

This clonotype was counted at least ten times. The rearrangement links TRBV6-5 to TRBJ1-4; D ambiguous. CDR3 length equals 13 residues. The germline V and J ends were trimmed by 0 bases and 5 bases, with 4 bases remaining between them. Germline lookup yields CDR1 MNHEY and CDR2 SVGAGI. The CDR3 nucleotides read TGTGCCAGCAGTTACTCAGGGAATGAAAAACTGTTTTTT. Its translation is CASSYSGNEKLFF.

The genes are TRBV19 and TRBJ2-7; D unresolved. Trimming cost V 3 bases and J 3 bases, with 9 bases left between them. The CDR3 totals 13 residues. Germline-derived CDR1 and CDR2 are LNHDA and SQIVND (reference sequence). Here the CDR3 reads CASSMTEFYEQYF. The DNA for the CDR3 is TGTGCCAGTAGTATGACCGAATTCTACGAGCAGTACTTC. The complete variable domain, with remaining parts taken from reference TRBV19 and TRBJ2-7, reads DGGITQSPKYLFRKEGQNVTLSCEQNLNHDAMYWYRQDPGQGLRLIYYSQIVNDFQKGDIAEGYSVSREKKESFPLTVTSAQKNPTAFYLCASSMTEFYEQYFGPGTRLTVT.

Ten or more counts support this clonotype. This CDR3 is CASSSGTDQPQHF. CDR3 in DNA: TGTGCCAGCAGTTCGGGGACGGATCAGCCCCAGCATTTT. V is TRBV28 and J is TRBJ1-5, with TRBD1 as a possible D gene (5 bases). The V and J ends lost 4 bases and 5 bases respectively, with 9 bases between them. Germline V gene sequence: CDR1 MDHEN, CDR2 SYDVKM. This CDR3 has 13 amino acids.

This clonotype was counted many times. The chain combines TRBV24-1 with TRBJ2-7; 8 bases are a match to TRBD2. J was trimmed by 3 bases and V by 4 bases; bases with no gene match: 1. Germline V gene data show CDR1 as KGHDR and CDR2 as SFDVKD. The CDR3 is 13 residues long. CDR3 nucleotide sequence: TGTGCCACCAGTGACGGGACTAGCTACGAGCAGTACTTC. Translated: CATSDGTSYEQYF.

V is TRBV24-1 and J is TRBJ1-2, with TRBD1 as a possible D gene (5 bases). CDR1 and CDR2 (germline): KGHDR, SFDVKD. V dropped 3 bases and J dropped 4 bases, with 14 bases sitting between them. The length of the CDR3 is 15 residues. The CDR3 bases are TGTGCCACCAGTGATCCGTCGCGGGGGAGCTATGGCTACACCTTC. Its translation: CATSDPSRGSYGYTF.

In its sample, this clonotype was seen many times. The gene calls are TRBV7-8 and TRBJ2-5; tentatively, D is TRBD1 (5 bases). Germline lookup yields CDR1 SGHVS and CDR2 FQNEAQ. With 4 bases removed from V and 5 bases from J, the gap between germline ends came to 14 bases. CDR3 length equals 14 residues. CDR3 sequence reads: CASSSARVSETQYF. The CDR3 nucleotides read TGTGCCAGCAGCTCAGCCAGGGTATCCGAGACCCAGTACTTC.

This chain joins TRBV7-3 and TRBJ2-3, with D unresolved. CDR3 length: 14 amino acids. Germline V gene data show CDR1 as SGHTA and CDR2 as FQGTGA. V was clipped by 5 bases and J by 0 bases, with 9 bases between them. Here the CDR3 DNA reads TGTGCCAGCAGCCTCGGGCCAAGCACAGATACGCAGTATTTT. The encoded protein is CASSLGPSTDTQYF.

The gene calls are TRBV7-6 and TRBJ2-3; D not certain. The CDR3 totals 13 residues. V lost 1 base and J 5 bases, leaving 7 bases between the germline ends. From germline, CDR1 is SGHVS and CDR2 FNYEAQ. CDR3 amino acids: CASSLGVGDTQYF. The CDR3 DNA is TGTGCCAGCAGCTTAGGCGTCGGAGATACGCAGTATTTT. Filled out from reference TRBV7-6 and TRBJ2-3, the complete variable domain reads GAGVSQSPRYKVTKRGQDVALRCDPISGHVSLYWYRQALGQGPEFLTYFNYEAQQDKSGLPNDRFSAERPEGSISTLTIQRTEQRDSAMYRCASSLGVGDTQYFGPGTRLTVL.

The CDR3 sequence is CASSQDGEAETQYF. The CDR3 DNA sequence: TGTGCCAGCAGCCAAGATGGGGAGGCGGAGACCCAGTACTTC. The V and J genes are TRBV3-1 and TRBJ2-5; D is possibly TRBD2 (6 bases). Germline assignment: CDR1 LGHDT and CDR2 YNNKEL (reference sequence). This CDR3 spans 14 amino acids. Trimming stripped 0 bases from V and 5 bases from J, with 10 bases between.

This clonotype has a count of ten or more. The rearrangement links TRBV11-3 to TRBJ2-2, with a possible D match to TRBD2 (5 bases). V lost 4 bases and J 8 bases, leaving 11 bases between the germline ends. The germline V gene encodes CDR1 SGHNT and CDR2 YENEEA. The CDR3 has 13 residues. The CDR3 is CASSSGSSGELFF. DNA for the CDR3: TGTGCCAGCAGCTCGGGGAGTTCGGGGGAGCTGTTTTTT.

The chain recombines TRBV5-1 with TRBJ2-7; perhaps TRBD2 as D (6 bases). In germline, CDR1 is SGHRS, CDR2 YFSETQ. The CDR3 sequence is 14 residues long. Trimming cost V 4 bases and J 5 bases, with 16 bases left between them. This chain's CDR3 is CASSPDTGGNEQYF. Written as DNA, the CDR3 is TGCGCCAGCAGCCCCGACACCGGCGGGAACGAGCAGTACTTC.

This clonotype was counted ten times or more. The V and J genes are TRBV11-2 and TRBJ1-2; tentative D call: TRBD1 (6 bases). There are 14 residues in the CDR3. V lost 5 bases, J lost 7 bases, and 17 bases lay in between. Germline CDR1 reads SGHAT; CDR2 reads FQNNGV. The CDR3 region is CASSPGTTPVGYTF. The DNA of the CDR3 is TGTGCCAGCAGCCCCGGGACAACGCCCGTTGGCTACACCTTC.